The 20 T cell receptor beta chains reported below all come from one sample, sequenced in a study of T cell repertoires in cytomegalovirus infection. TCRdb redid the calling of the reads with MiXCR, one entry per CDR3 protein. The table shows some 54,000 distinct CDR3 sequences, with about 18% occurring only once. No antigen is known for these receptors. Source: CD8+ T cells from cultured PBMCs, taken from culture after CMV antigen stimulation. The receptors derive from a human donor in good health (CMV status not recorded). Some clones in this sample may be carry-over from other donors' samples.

CDR3 in DNA: TGTGCCAGCAGCCGGCAGGTTAGGCAAAGTTACGAGCAGTACTTC. Amino acids: CASSRQVRQSYEQYF. The chain carries TRBV5-5 and TRBJ2-7; D not resolved. V lost 4 bases, J lost 4 bases, and 18 bases lay in between. This CDR3 contains 15 residues. Germline V gene lookup returns CDR1 SGHKS and CDR2 YYEKEE (reference sequence).

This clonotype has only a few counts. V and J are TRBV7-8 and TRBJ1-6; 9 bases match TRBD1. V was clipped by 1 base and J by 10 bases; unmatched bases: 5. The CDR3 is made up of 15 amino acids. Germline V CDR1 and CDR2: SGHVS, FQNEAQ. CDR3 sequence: CASSLDGTGYSPLHF. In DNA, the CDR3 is TGTGCCAGCAGCTTAGATGGGACAGGGTACTCACCCCTCCACTTT.

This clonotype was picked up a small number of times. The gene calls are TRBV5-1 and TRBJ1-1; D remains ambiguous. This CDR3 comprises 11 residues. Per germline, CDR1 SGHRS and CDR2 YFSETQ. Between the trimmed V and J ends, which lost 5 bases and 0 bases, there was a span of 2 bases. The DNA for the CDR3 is TGCGCCAGCAGGTTGAACACTGAAGCTTTCTTT. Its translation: CASRLNTEAFF. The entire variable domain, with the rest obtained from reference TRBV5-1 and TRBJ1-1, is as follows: KAGVTQTPRYLIKTRGQQVTLSCSPISGHRSVSWYQQTPGQGLQFLFEYFSETQRNKGNFPGRFSGRQFSNSRSEMNVSTLELGDSALYLCASRLNTEAFFGQGTRLTVV.

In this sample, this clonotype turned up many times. CDR3 in amino acids: CASSYDLLAGDSYNEQFF. The CDR3 nucleotides read TGTGCCAGCAGCTACGACTTACTAGCGGGGGACTCCTACAATGAGCAGTTCTTC. This chain links TRBV11-2 with TRBJ2-1; 11 bases agree with TRBD2. Trimming took 4 bases from V and 0 from J; bases not matched to a gene: 8. The germline V gene encodes CDR1 SGHAT and CDR2 FQNNGV. The CDR3 consists of 18 residues.

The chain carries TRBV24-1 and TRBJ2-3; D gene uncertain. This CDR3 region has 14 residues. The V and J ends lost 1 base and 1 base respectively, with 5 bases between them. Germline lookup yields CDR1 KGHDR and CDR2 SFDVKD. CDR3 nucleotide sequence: TGTGCCACCAGTGATTTTGGAGGCACAGATACGCAGTATTTT. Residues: CATSDFGGTDTQYF.

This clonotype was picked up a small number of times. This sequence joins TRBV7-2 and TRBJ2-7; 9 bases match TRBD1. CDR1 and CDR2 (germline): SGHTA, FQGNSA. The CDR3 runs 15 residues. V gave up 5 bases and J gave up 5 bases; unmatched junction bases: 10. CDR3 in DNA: TGTGCCAGCAGCACCGGGACAGGGAAATGGGACGAGCAGTACTTC. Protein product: CASSTGTGKWDEQYF.

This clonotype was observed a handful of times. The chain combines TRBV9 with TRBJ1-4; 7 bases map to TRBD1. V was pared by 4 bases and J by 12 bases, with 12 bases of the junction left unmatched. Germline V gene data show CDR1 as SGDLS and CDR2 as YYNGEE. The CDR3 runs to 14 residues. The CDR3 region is CASSYTGEPRELFF. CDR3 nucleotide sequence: TGTGCCAGCAGCTACACAGGGGAGCCCCGAGAACTGTTTTTT.

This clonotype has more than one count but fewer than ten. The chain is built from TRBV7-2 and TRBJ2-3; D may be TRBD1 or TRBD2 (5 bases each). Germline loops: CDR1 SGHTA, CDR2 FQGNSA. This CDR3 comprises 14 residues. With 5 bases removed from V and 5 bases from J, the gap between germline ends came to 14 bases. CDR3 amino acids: CASSLNRGLDTQYF. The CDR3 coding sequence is TGTGCCAGCAGCCTAAACCGGGGCCTAGATACGCAGTATTTT.

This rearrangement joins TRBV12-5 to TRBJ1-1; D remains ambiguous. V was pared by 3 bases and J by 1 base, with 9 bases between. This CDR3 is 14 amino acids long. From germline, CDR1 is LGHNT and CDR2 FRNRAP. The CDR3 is CASGFDYGNTEAFF. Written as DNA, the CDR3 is TGTGCTAGTGGTTTCGACTATGGGAACACTGAAGCTTTCTTT.

The CDR3 nucleotides are TGTGCCAGCAGTTCCGGACCGGGACTTGAAGGCACAGATACGCAGTATTTT. As protein: CASSSGPGLEGTDTQYF. The J gene is TRBJ2-3, the V gene TRBV6-5; D possibly corresponds to TRBD2 (6 bases). Germline V CDR1 and CDR2: MNHEY, SVGAGI. The CDR3 sequence is 17 residues long. The V end was cut by 4 bases, the J end by 1 base, with 18 bases between.

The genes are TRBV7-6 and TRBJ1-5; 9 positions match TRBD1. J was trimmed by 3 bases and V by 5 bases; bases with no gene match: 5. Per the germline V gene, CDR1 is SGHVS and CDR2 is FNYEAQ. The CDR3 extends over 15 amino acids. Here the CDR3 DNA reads TGTGCCAGCAGCCTGACAGGGGGGAACAATCAGCCCCAGCATTTT. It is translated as CASSLTGGNNQPQHF.

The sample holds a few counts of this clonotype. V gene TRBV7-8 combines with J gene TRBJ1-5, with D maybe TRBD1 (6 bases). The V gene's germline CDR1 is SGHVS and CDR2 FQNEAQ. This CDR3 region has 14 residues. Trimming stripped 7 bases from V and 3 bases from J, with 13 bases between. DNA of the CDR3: TGTGCCAGCACCTCAGGGGTGCTCAATCAGCCCCAGCATTTT. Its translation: CASTSGVLNQPQHF.

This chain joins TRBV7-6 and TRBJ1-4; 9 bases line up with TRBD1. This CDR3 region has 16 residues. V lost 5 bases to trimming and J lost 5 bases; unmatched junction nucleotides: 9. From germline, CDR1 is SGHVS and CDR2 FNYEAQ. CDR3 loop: CASSPVVGQGNEKLFF. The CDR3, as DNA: TGTGCCAGCAGCCCGGTGGTGGGACAGGGAAATGAAAAACTGTTTTTT.

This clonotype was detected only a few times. The CDR3 loop reads CASSSGAYEQYF. The DNA for the CDR3 is TGTGCCAGCAGTTCAGGTGCCTACGAGCAGTACTTC. The chain carries TRBV6-6 and TRBJ2-7; D unclear. The CDR3 extends over 12 amino acids. V lost 4 bases and J 2 bases, leaving 6 bases between the germline ends. The germline V gene has CDR1 MNHNY and CDR2 SVGAGI (reference sequence).

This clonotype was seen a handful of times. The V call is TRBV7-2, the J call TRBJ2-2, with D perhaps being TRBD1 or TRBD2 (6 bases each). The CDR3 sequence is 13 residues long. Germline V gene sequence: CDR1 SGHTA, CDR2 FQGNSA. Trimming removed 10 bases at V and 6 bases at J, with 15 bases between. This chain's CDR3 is CATSAGEAGELFF. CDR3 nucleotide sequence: TGTGCCACCTCGGCAGGGGAGGCCGGGGAGCTGTTTTTT.

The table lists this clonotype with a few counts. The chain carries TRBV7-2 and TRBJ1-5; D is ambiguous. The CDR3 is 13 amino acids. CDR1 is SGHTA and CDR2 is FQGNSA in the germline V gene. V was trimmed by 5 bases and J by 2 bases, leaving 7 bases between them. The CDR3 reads CASSLRGNQPQHF. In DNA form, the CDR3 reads TGTGCCAGCAGCCTGAGGGGCAATCAGCCCCAGCATTTT.

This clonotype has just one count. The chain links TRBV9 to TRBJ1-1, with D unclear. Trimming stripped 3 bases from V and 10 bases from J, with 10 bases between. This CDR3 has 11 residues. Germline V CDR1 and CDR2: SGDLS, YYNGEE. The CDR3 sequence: CASSGREGAFF. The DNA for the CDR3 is TGTGCCAGCAGCGGCCGGGAAGGAGCTTTCTTT.

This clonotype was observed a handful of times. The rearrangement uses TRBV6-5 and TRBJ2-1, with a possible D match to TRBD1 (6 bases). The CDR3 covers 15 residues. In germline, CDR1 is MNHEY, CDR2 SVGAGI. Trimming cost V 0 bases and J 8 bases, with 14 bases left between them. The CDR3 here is CASSYSLTGLDEQFF. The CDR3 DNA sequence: TGTGCCAGCAGTTACTCGTTGACAGGTCTGGATGAGCAGTTCTTC.

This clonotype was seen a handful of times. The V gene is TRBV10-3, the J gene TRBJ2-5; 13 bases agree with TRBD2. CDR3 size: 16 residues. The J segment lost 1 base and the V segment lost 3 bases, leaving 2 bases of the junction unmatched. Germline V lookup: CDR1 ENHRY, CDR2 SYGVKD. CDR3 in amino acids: CAISDGTSGVQETQYF. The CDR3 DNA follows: TGTGCCATCAGTGACGGGACTAGCGGGGTCCAAGAGACCCAGTACTTC.

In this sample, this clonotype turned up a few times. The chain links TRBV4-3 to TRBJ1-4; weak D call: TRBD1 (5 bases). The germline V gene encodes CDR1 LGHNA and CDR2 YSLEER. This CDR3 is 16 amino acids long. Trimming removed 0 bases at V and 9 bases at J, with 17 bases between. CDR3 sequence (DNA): TGCGCCAGCAGCCAAGATGGGAGCGCCCAGGGACAAAAACTGTTTTTT. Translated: CASSQDGSAQGQKLFF.